This is a list of T cell receptor beta chains from one sample in a study of sequential checkpoint blockade in melanoma. Sequenced by immunoSEQ multiplex PCR; TCRdb stores in-frame clones only, minus some. This table holds over 10,000 clones, 21% found once. Material: tumor tissue (inferred from file names), obtained from a patient given nivolumab and ipilimumab in sequence. The receptors shown here come from a human donor with melanoma. CDR3s include the opening cysteine and the closing phenylalanine or tryptophan. D genes are given only for firm matches. Some rows mark clone size as missing; the rest say once, few, many or name a class of expanded clone.

j_call,d_call,clone_size,cdr3_length,v_call,cdr3_aa,cdr3_nt
TRBJ2-7,.,medium-sized,14,TRBV9,CASSLRGTTYEQYF,TGTGCCAGCAGCCTTAGGGGTACTACCTACGAGCAGTACTTC
TRBJ2-5,TRBD2,few,16,TRBV6-8,CAISGSGTSGGETQYF,TGTGCCATCAGTGGATCCGGGACTAGCGGGGGGGAGACCCAGTACTTC
TRBJ2-1,TRBD2,few,16,TRBV11-3,CASSFSTSGSYNEQFF,TGTGCCAGCAGCTTCTCGACTAGCGGATCCTACAATGAGCAGTTCTTC
TRBJ2-7,TRBD1,many,17,TRBV11-3,CASSQVGQGSWPYEQYF,TGTGCCAGCAGCCAAGTGGGACAGGGGAGCTGGCCCTACGAGCAGTACTTC
TRBJ2-2,TRBD1,few,14,TRBV28,CASRGTANTGELFF,TGTGCCAGCAGGGGGACAGCGAACACCGGGGAGCTGTTTTTT
TRBJ2-7,.,.,14,TRBV14,CASSQVTGVYEQYF,TGTGCCAGCAGCCAAGTCACGGGGGTCTACGAGCAGTACTTC
TRBJ1-1,.,.,13,TRBV19,CASRESGWTEAFF,TGTGCCAGTAGAGAATCAGGGTGGACTGAAGCTTTCTTT
TRBJ2-7,TRBD1,.,14,TRBV28,CASSPPGQGHEQYF,TGTGCCAGCAGTCCCCCGGGACAGGGTCACGAGCAGTACTTC
TRBJ1-1,.,.,13,TRBV6-8,CASSYGGNTEAFF,TGTGCCAGCAGTTACGGCGGAAACACTGAAGCTTTCTTT
TRBJ2-7,.,few,14,TRBV4-1,CASSHGVLSYEQYF,TGCGCCAGCAGCCACGGGGTACTAAGCTACGAGCAGTACTTC
TRBJ1-2,TRBD1,many,15,TRBV11-3,CASSPRGQANYGYTF,TGTGCCAGCAGCCCCCGGGGACAGGCTAACTATGGCTACACCTTC
TRBJ2-7,TRBD1,.,16,TRBV19,CASSLSTGQGYSEQYF,TGTGCCAGTAGCCTGAGTACGGGACAGGGGTACAGCGAGCAGTACTTC